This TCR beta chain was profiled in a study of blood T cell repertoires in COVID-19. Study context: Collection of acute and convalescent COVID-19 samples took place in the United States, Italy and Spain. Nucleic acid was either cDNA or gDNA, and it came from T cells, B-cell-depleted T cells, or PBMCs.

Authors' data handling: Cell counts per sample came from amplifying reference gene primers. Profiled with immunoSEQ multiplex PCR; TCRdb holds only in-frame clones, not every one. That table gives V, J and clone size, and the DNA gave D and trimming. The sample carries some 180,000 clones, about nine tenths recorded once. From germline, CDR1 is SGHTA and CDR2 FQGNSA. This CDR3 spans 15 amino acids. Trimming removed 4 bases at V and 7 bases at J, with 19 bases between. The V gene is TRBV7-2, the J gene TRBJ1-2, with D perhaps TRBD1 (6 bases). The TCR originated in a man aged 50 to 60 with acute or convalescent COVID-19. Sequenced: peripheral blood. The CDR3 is CASSSTHRDLSGYTF. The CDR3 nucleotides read TGTGCCAGCAGCTCCACACACAGGGATCTCTCTGGCTACACCTTC.